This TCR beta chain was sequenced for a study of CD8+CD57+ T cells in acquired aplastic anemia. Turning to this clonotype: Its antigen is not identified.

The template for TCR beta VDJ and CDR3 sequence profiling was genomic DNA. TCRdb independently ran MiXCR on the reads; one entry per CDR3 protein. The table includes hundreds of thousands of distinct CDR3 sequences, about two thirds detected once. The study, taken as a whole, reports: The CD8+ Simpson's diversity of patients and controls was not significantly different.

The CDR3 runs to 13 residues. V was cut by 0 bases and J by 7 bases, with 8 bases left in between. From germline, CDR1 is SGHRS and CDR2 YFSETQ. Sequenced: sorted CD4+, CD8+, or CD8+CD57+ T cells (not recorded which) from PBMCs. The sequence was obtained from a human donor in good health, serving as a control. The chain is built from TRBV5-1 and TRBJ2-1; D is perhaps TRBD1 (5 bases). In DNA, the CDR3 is TGCGCCAGCAGCTTGGAGGGGTTAAATGAGCAGTTCTTC. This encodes CASSLEGLNEQFF. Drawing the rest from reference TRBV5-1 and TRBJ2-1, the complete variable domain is KAGVTQTPRYLIKTRGQQVTLSCSPISGHRSVSWYQQTPGQGLQFLFEYFSETQRNKGNFPGRFSGRQFSNSRSEMNVSTLELGDSALYLCASSLEGLNEQFFGPGTRLTVL.